This T cell receptor beta chain was documented in a study of T cell responses to AZD1222 COVID-19 vaccine. Sequencing was performed with immunoSEQ multiplex PCR; in TCRdb, only in-frame clones are kept and a portion is missing. Among about 150,000 clones, about 88% were seen once, and the ten largest hold over 15%. CDR3 length: 14 residues. Per germline, CDR1 SGHVS and CDR2 FQNEAQ. Trimming removed 3 bases at V and 7 bases at J, with 12 bases between. Sample: peripheral blood, taken on day 0 of AZD1222 vaccination. The sequence was collected from an adult in good health. The rearrangement uses TRBV7-8 and TRBJ1-4; TRBD1 might be the D (5 bases). The CDR3, as DNA: TGTGCCAGCAGCTTCAGGGATTTTGTTGAAAAACTGTTTTTT. Its protein product is CASSFRDFVEKLFF.